A selection of T cell receptor beta chains follows, all from one sample in a study of cytomegalovirus exposure and HLA in healthy donors. The assay was immunoSEQ multiplex PCR, and TCRdb's table has in-frame clones only and misses some. Of approximately 61,000 clones in the sample, approximately 72% were seen once. Sequencing was carried out using PBMCs. The receptors were gathered from a middle-aged man in good health and CMV-seropositive. Each CDR3 is given with its conserved first and last residue. The D gene is left open where the match is weak. Only part of the rows carry a size: once, few, many, or a class if the clone is expanded.

CASSLAAGASTDTQYF,TGCGCCAGCAGCTTGGCTGCGGGCGCTAGCACAGATACGCAGTATTTT,TRBJ2-3,TRBV5-1,.,.
CASSPTGGSGNTIYF,TGTGCCAGCAGTCCGACAGGGGGCTCTGGAAACACCATATATTTT,TRBJ1-3,TRBV28,TRBD1,.
CASSPTATNEKLFF,TGTGCCAGCTCACCGACAGCGACTAATGAAAAACTGTTTTTT,TRBJ1-4,TRBV18,.,.
CASSFGHYYEQYF,TGTGCCAGCAGCTTCGGACATTACTACGAGCAGTACTTC,TRBJ2-7,TRBV5-8,.,.
CASSTTSGGINEQFF,TGTGCCAGCAGCACCACTAGCGGGGGGATCAATGAGCAGTTCTTC,TRBJ2-1,TRBV7-2,TRBD2,.
CASSEGAGQPQHF,TGTGCCAGCAGTGAAGGGGCAGGCCAGCCCCAGCATTTT,TRBJ1-5,TRBV2,.,.
CASSPRGGSNTEAFF,TGTGCCAGCAGCCCCCGTGGAGGTTCGAACACTGAAGCTTTCTTT,TRBJ1-1,TRBV9,.,once
CASSQDVDFTPEAFF,TGCGCCAGCAGCCAAGATGTCGACTTCACCCCTGAAGCTTTCTTT,TRBJ1-1,TRBV4-3,.,.
CAWSEGLGEAQFF,TGTGCCTGGAGCGAGGGTCTTGGAGAGGCCCAGTTCTTC,TRBJ2-1,TRBV30,.,.
CASSLLTSGGAREQFF,TGTGCCAGCAGCTTGTTGACTAGCGGGGGGGCCCGGGAGCAGTTCTTC,TRBJ2-1,TRBV7-2,TRBD2,.
CASSIVRLNNEQFF,TGTGCCAGTAGTATCGTCAGACTCAACAATGAGCAGTTCTTC,TRBJ2-1,TRBV19,.,.
CATSRAGNSNQPQHF,TGTGCCACCAGCAGAGCAGGAAATAGCAATCAGCCCCAGCATTTT,TRBJ1-5,TRBV15,.,once
CASSLFSLAEFYEQYF,TGTGCCAGCAGTTTATTTTCCCTAGCGGAGTTCTACGAGCAGTACTTC,TRBJ2-7,TRBV28,TRBD2,.
CASSAAGTSTYYEQYF,TGTGCCAGCAGCGCGGCCGGGACTAGCACTTACTACGAGCAGTACTTC,TRBJ2-7,TRBV5-6,TRBD2,.
CASSLQPIAGYYNEQFF,TGTGCCAGCAGTTTGCAGCCTATAGCAGGGTATTACAATGAGCAGTTCTTC,TRBJ2-1,TRBV28,.,few
CASSEDNYNYGYTF,TGTGCCAGCAGTGAGGACAACTATAACTATGGCTACACCTTC,TRBJ1-2,TRBV2,.,few
CASSRGTGTNTYEQYF,TGTGCCAGCAGTCGAGGGACAGGGACAAACACCTACGAGCAGTACTTC,TRBJ2-7,TRBV6-6,TRBD1,.
CASRIRTDQPQHF,TGTGCCAGTAGGATACGGACAGATCAGCCCCAGCATTTT,TRBJ1-5,TRBV19,.,.
CASSLGTGGSQPQHF,TGTGCCAGCAGCTTAGGGACAGGGGGAAGTCAGCCCCAGCATTTT,TRBJ1-5,TRBV7-2,TRBD1,.
CASSDPQVLRIYGYTF,TGCGCCAGCAGTGACCCACAGGTCCTTCGGATCTATGGCTACACCTTC,TRBJ1-2,TRBV10-2,.,.
CASSVSEAVGGYTF,TGTGCCAGCAGCGTGAGCGAGGCGGTCGGTGGCTACACCTTC,TRBJ1-2,TRBV6-1,.,.
CASSGRQGIIYGYTF,TGTGCCAGCAGCGGCCGACAGGGGATAATCTATGGCTACACCTTC,TRBJ1-2,TRBV9,TRBD1,.
CASSPSIGAKDAGELFF,TGTGCCAGCTCACCCTCTATAGGGGCCAAGGATGCAGGGGAGCTGTTTTTT,TRBJ2-2,TRBV18,.,.
CASSRAHSIPLRNERFF,TGTGCCAGCAGCCGAGCCCACTCAATCCCTCTACGCAATGAGCGGTTCTTC,TRBJ2-1,TRBV5-5,.,.
CAISDPGTARSYEQYF,TGTGCCATCAGTGACCCCGGGACAGCCCGCTCCTACGAGCAGTACTTC,TRBJ2-7,TRBV10-3,TRBD1,.
CSVFRYNEQFF,TGCAGCGTTTTTCGCTACAATGAGCAGTTCTTC,TRBJ2-1,TRBV29-1,.,.
CAWSSSFGSYEQYF,TGTGCCTGGAGTTCAAGCTTCGGGTCCTACGAGCAGTACTTC,TRBJ2-7,TRBV30,.,few
CATRLTPPSGKHYEQYF,TGTGCCACCCGATTAACGCCCCCTAGCGGAAAACACTACGAGCAGTACTTC,TRBJ2-7,TRBV27,TRBD2,.
CASSSSTGWTQYF,TGTGCCAGCAGCTCATCGACAGGGTGGACCCAGTACTTC,TRBJ2-5,TRBV5-6,TRBD1,.
CASSLGATYEQYF,TGTGCCAGCAGTTTAGGGGCTACCTACGAGCAGTACTTC,TRBJ2-7,TRBV28,.,.
CASSQGQRNTEAFF,TGCGCCAGCAGCCAGGGACAAAGGAACACTGAAGCTTTCTTT,TRBJ1-1,TRBV5-1,.,.
CASGDRGYTF,TGTGCCAGCGGGGACAGGGGCTACACCTTC,TRBJ1-2,TRBV6-1,TRBD1,once
CASSGSMDRGDSYEQYF,TGTGCCAGCAGCGGATCGATGGACAGGGGGGACTCCTACGAGCAGTACTTC,TRBJ2-7,TRBV7-9,TRBD1,.
CASSEEGVKEKLFF,TGTGCCAGCAGTGAAGAAGGGGTAAAGGAAAAACTGTTTTTT,TRBJ1-4,TRBV2,.,few
CASSLGQVDGYTF,TGTGCCAGCAGTTTGGGACAGGTTGATGGCTACACCTTC,TRBJ1-2,TRBV6-5,TRBD1,.
CASSSVAGPLNYEQYF,TGTGCCAGCAGTTCTGTTGCAGGGCCCCTAAACTACGAGCAGTACTTC,TRBJ2-7,TRBV6-6,.,.
CASSQEAANGYYEPYF,TGCGCCAGCAGCCAAGAAGCCGCAAACGGCTACTACGAGCCGTACTTC,TRBJ2-7,TRBV4-1,.,few
CASSRTGIAAYEQYF,TGTGCCAGCAGTAGGACAGGGATCGCCGCCTACGAGCAGTACTTC,TRBJ2-7,TRBV6-1,TRBD1,.
CASSPLHNRGGPEAFF,TGTGCCAGCTCACCGCTCCACAACAGGGGCGGGCCTGAAGCTTTCTTT,TRBJ1-1,TRBV18,TRBD1,.
CASSLEGGVSNQPQHF,TGTGCCAGCAGCTTAGAAGGTGGAGTTAGCAATCAGCCCCAGCATTTT,TRBJ1-5,TRBV7-8,.,.
CASSTRDRVNYGYTF,TGTGCCAGTAGTACCCGGGACAGGGTTAACTATGGCTACACCTTC,TRBJ1-2,TRBV19,TRBD1,.
CASSTALYNYGYTF,TGTGCCAGTAGCACAGCCCTTTATAACTATGGCTACACCTTC,TRBJ1-2,TRBV19,.,.
CASSLGGRSNQPQHF,TGTGCCAGCAGCTTAGGAGGGAGGAGCAATCAGCCCCAGCATTTT,TRBJ1-5,TRBV5-8,.,few
CASSFGTGINYEQYF,TGTGCCAGCAGTTTCGGAACAGGGATTAACTACGAGCAGTACTTC,TRBJ2-7,TRBV28,.,few
CASSLQGARTGNTIYF,TGTGCCAGCAGCCTACAGGGGGCGCGTACTGGAAACACCATATATTTT,TRBJ1-3,TRBV7-2,TRBD1,.
CASSQTGGPDTQYF,TGTGCCAGCAGCCAGACAGGGGGGCCAGATACGCAGTATTTT,TRBJ2-3,TRBV7-3,TRBD1,few
CASSYLGDNEQFF,TGTGCCAGCAGTTATCTGGGAGACAATGAGCAGTTCTTC,TRBJ2-1,TRBV6-5,.,few
CASSPGFGSGNEQFF,TGTGCCAGCTCACCTGGGTTCGGGAGCGGTAATGAGCAGTTCTTC,TRBJ2-1,TRBV18,.,.